This T cell receptor beta chain appears in the sequencing data of a study of blood T cell repertoires in COVID-19. Turning to the study itself: Both acute and convalescent COVID-19 samples were obtained from the United States, Italy and Spain. The cDNA or gDNA used as material had been derived from T cells, B-cell-depleted T cells, or PBMCs.

The method was immunoSEQ multiplex PCR; TCRdb's version includes in-frame clones alone and lacks a portion of them. The table has hundreds of thousands of clones, roughly 84% seen once; the top ten hold 2.1%. Sequencing was performed on peripheral blood. The clonotype comes from a woman aged 40-49 years who had recovered from COVID-19.

The CDR3 DNA is TGCGCCAGCAGCGGAAGCGGGAGGACCTACGAGCAGTACTTC. This codes for CASSGSGRTYEQYF. V usage is TRBV5-1 and J usage is TRBJ2-7; 9 bases map to TRBD2. CDR3 size: 14 residues. The V gene's germline CDR1 is SGHRS and CDR2 YFSETQ. The junction had 4 bases not matched to a gene; V was cut back by 4 bases and J by 2 bases. The entire variable domain, with the rest obtained from reference TRBV5-1 and TRBJ2-7, is as follows: KAGVTQTPRYLIKTRGQQVTLSCSPISGHRSVSWYQQTPGQGLQFLFEYFSETQRNKGNFPGRFSGRQFSNSRSEMNVSTLELGDSALYLCASSGSGRTYEQYFGPGTRLTVT.